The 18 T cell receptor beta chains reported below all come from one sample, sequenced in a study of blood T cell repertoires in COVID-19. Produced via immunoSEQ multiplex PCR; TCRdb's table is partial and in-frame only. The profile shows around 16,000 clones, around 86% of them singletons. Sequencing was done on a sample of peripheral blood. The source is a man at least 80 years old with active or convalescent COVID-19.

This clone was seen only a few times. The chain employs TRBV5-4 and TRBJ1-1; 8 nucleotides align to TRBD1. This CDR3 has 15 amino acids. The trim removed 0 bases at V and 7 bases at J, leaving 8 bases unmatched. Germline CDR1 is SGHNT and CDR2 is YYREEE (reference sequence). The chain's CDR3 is CASSLASFGQGEAFF. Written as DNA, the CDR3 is TGTGCCAGCAGCTTGGCCAGTTTTGGACAGGGTGAAGCTTTCTTT. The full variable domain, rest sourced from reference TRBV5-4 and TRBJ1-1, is ETGVTQSPTHLIKTRGQQVTLRCSSQSGHNTVSWYQQALGQGPQFIFQYYREEENGRGNFPPRFSGLQFPNYSSELNVNALELDDSALYLCASSLASFGQGEAFFGQGTRLTVV.

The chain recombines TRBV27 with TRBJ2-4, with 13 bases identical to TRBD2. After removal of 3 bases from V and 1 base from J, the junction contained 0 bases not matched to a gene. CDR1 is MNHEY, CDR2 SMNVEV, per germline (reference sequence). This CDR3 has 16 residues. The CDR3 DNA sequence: TGTGCCAGCAGTTTGACTAGCGGGGGGGCCAAAAACATTCAGTACTTC. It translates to CASSLTSGGAKNIQYF.

The DNA of the CDR3 is TGCGCCAGCAGCGGCAGGGGGGATGGAACTGAAGCTTTCTTT. Translating gives CASSGRGDGTEAFF. The chain employs TRBV5-1 and TRBJ1-1, with TRBD1 matching over 7 bases. Germline CDR1 is SGHRS and CDR2 is YFSETQ. Trimming at V came to 4 bases and at J to 5 bases, leaving 8 bases not matched to a gene. The CDR3 extends over 14 amino acids.

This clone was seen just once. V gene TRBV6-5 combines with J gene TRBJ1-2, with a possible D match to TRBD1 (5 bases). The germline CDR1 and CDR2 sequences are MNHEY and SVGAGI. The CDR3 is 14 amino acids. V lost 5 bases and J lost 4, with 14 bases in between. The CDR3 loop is CASSLGGMPYGYTF. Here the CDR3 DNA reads TGTGCCAGCAGTCTCGGGGGGATGCCCTATGGCTACACCTTC.

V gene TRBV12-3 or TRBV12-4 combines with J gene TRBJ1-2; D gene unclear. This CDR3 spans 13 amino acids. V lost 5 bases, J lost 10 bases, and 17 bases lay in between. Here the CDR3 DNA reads TGTGCCAGCAGTCTTTCGAGCCTCTCCTACTACACCTTC. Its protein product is CASSLSSLSYYTF.

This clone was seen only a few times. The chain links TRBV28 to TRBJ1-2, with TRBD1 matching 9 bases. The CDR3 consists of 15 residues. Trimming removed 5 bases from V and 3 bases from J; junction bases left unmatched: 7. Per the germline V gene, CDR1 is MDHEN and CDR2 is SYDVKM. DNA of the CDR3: TGTGCCAGCAGTGCTGGACAGGGGCTAGACTATGGCTACACCTTC. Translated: CASSAGQGLDYGYTF.

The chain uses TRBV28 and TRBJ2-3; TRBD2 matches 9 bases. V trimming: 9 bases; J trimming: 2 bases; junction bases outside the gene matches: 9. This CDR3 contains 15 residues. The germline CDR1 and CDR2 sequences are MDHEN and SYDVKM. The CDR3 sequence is CARKMERGVTDTQYF. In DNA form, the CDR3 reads TGTGCCAGAAAGATGGAGCGGGGGGTCACAGATACGCAGTATTTT.

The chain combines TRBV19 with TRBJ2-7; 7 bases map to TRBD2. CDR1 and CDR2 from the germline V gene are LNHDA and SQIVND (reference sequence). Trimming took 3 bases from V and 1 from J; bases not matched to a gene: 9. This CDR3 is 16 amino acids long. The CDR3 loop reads CASSIGGGRSSYEQYF. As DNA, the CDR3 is TGTGCCAGTAGTATCGGGGGAGGGAGGAGTTCCTACGAGCAGTACTTC.

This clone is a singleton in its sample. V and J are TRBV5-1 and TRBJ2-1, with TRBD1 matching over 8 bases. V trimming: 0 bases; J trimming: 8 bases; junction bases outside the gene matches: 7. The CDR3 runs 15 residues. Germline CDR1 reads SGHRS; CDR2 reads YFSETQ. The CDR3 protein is CASSLGRTGYDEQFF. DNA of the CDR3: TGCGCCAGCAGCTTGGGAAGGACAGGGTATGATGAGCAGTTCTTC.

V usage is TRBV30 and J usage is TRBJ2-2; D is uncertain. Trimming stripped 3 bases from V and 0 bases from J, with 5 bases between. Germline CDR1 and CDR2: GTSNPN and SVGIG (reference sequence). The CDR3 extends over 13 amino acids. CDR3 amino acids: CAWSHTNTGELFF. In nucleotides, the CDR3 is TGTGCCTGGAGCCACACGAACACCGGGGAGCTGTTTTTT.

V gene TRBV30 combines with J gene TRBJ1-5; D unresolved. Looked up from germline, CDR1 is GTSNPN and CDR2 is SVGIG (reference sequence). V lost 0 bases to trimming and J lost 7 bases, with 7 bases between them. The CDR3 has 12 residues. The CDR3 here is CAWSVLKQPQHF. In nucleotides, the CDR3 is TGTGCCTGGAGTGTACTGAAACAGCCCCAGCATTTT.

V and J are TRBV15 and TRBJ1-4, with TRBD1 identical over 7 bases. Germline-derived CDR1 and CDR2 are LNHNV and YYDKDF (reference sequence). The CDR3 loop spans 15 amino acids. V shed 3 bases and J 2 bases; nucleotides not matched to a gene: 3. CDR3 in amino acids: CATSRDRRTNEKLFF. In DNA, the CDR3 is TGTGCCACCAGCAGGGACAGGAGGACTAATGAAAAACTGTTTTTT.

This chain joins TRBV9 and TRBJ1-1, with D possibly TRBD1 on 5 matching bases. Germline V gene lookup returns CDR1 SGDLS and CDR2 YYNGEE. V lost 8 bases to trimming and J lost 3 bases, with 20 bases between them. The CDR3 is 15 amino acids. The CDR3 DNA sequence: TGTGCCAGTGACCTACCCGGGGGAAGGGACACTGAAGCTTTCTTT. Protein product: CASDLPGGRDTEAFF.

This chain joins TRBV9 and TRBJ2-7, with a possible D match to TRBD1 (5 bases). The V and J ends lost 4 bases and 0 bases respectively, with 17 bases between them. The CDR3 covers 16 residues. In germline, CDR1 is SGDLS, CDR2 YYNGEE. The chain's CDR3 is CASSKPGQGSSYEQYF. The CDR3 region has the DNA TGTGCCAGCAGCAAACCAGGGCAGGGCAGCTCCTACGAGCAGTACTTC.

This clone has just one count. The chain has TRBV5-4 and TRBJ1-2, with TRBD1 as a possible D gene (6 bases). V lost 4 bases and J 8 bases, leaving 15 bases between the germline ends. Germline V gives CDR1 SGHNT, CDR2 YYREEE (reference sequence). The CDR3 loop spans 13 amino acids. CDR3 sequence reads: CASSVKDSQGYTF. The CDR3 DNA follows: TGTGCCAGCAGCGTGAAGGACAGCCAAGGCTACACCTTC.

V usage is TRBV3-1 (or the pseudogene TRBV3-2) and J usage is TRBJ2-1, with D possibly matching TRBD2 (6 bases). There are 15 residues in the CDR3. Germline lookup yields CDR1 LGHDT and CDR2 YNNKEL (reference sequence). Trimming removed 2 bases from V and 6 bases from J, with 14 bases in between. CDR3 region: CASSQTEGIRNEQFF. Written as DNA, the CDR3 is TGTGCCAGCAGCCAAACGGAGGGTATCCGCAATGAGCAGTTCTTC.

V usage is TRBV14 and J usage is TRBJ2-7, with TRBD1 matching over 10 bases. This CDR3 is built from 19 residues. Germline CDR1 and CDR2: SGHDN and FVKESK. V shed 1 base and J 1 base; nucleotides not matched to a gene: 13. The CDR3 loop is CASSQGFFSGQGFSYEQYF. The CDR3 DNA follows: TGTGCCAGCAGCCAAGGGTTTTTTTCGGGACAGGGGTTTTCCTACGAGCAGTACTTC.

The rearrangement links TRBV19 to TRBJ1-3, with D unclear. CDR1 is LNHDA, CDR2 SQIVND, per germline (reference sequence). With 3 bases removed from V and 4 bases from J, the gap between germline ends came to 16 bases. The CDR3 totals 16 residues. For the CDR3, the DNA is TGTGCCAGTAGTATCCCGTCGTGGAGTACCGGAAACACCATATATTTT. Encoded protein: CASSIPSWSTGNTIYF.